A selection of T cell receptor beta chains follows, all from one sample in a study of blood T cell repertoires in COVID-19. The assay was immunoSEQ multiplex PCR, and TCRdb's table has in-frame clones only and misses some. The profile shows more than 250,000 clones, 70% to 90% of them singletons. Sequencing was carried out using PBMCs or T cells enriched from blood (not recorded which). These receptors were taken from a woman under 30 who had recovered from COVID-19. The CDR3 runs from the conserved cysteine through the conserved F or W. The D gene is left open where the match is weak. Some rows mark clone size as missing; the rest say once, few, many or name a class of expanded clone.

NA	TRBV7-3	NA	TRBJ2-5	TGTGCCAGCAGCTCCGACTACCAAGAGACCCAGTACTTC	CASSSDYQETQYF
NA	TRBV7-8	NA	TRBJ2-7	TGTGCCAGCAGCGCCGACTCAATCTCCTACGAGCAGTACTTC	CASSADSISYEQYF
NA	TRBV12-3/TRBV12-4	NA	TRBJ1-4	TGTGCCAGCGGATCATGGGGGGATGAAAAACTGTTTTTT	CASGSWGDEKLFF
TRBD1	TRBV28	once	TRBJ2-2	TGTGCCAGCAGTTTATTCAGCCCAGGGGGTCCCGGGGAGCTGTTTTTT	CASSLFSPGGPGELFF
TRBD2	TRBV2	NA	TRBJ2-7	TGTGCCAGCAGTGAAGTGAAAGTAGCGGGGGTATCCTCCGAGCAGTACTTC	CASSEVKVAGVSSEQYF
TRBD1	TRBV27	NA	TRBJ1-2	TGTGCCAGCACACCCTGGAACGGACAGGGGAATGGCTACACCTTC	CASTPWNGQGNGYTF
TRBD1	TRBV5-4	NA	TRBJ1-2	TGTGCCAGCAGCTTGGATTGGGGAAGGGGGCGCGCCGTTTCCTATGGCTACACCTTC	CASSLDWGRGRAVSYGYTF
TRBD1	TRBV2	NA	TRBJ1-2	TGTGCCAGCAGTGAAGCGGACAGGGGCTATGGCTACACCTTC	CASSEADRGYGYTF
NA	TRBV28	NA	TRBJ2-5	TGTGCCAGCAGTTTTAGAGGGAGAGTCGAGACCCAGTACTTC	CASSFRGRVETQYF
NA	TRBV5-4	NA	TRBJ1-3	TGTGCCAGCAGCTTGGTAGGGAGTGGAAACACCATATATTTT	CASSLVGSGNTIYF
TRBD1	TRBV27	once	TRBJ2-6	TGTGCCAGCAGTTCTGGGACAGGACGCTCTGGGGCCAACGTCCTGACTTTC	CASSSGTGRSGANVLTF
TRBD1	TRBV3-1/TRBV3-2	NA	TRBJ2-2	TGTGCCAGCAGCCAACAGGGGGCCGGGGAGCTGTTTTTT	CASSQQGAGELFF
NA	TRBV9	NA	TRBJ1-4	TGTGCCAGCAGCCCTGGGAGGGCTAATGAAAAACTGTTTTTT	CASSPGRANEKLFF
NA	TRBV18	NA	TRBJ1-5	TGTGCCAGCTCACCAGACAGGATCAATCAGCCCCAGCATTTT	CASSPDRINQPQHF
TRBD2	TRBV7-3	NA	TRBJ2-1	TGTGCCAGCAGCCTCACTAGCGGGTCCAACAATGAGCAGTTCTTC	CASSLTSGSNNEQFF
NA	TRBV6-6	NA	TRBJ2-7	TGTGCCAGCAGTTACCAGCTCGGGCAGGGCAACGAGCAGTACTTC	CASSYQLGQGNEQYF
NA	TRBV7-9	NA	TRBJ2-7	TGTGCCAGCAGCTTAGGTCGCGAGCAGTACTTC	CASSLGREQYF
NA	TRBV5-4	NA	TRBJ1-2	TGTGCCAGCAGCTTCCCAGGGGTATATGGCTACACCTTC	CASSFPGVYGYTF
NA	TRBV14	few	TRBJ1-1	TGTGCCAGCAGCCTAAGCTTGAACACTGAAGCTTTCTTT	CASSLSLNTEAFF
NA	TRBV28	few	TRBJ2-7	TGTGCCAGCAGACCGTCCAGGAGGGGAGACTACGAGCAGTACTTC	CASRPSRRGDYEQYF
NA	TRBV12-3/TRBV12-4	NA	TRBJ2-5	TGTGCCAGCAGTTGGGGCGGGGAAGAGACCCAGTACTTC	CASSWGGEETQYF
TRBD1	TRBV25-1	few	TRBJ1-2	TGTGCCATCGAGACAGGGTATGGCTACACCTTC	CAIETGYGYTF
NA	TRBV18	NA	TRBJ2-3	TGTGCCAGCTCACCAGGGCTAGCCACAGATACGCAGTATTTT	CASSPGLATDTQYF
NA	TRBV6-5	once	TRBJ2-7	TGTGCCAGCAGTTATTCTGCAGGAACCACCTACGAGCAGTACTTC	CASSYSAGTTYEQYF
TRBD2	TRBV11-2	NA	TRBJ2-2	TGTGCCAGCAGCTTAGGGCTAGCGGGAGCCGGGGAGCTGTTTTTT	CASSLGLAGAGELFF
TRBD1	TRBV15	NA	TRBJ1-1	TGTGCCACCAGAAATGGGACAGAGAACACTGAAGCTTTCTTT	CATRNGTENTEAFF
TRBD2	TRBV5-1	NA	TRBJ2-2	TGCGCCAGCAGACGAGGACTAGCGGGAGAAACCGGGGAGCTGTTTTTT	CASRRGLAGETGELFF
TRBD1	TRBV28	NA	TRBJ1-4	TGTGCCAGCAGCTATTCGACAGGGGGTGATGAAAAACTGTTTTTT	CASSYSTGGDEKLFF
TRBD1	TRBV3-1/TRBV3-2	once	TRBJ2-7	TGTGCCAGCAGCCAGGGGACAGGCACCTACGAGCAGTACTTC	CASSQGTGTYEQYF